Shown below are 15 T cell receptor beta chains from a single sample sequenced in a study of a mutant IDH1 vaccine in newly diagnosed glioma. Time point denoted: week 5, during vaccination. Each vaccine dose was 300 ug of mutant IDH1 20-mer peptide, with topical imiquimod. The antigens for these receptors are not known. Measured with immunoSEQ multiplex PCR; TCRdb has only the in-frame clones, and not every one. The sample comprises more than 55,000 clones, approximately 80% of which are singletons, and approximately 3.3% rests with the top ten. The specimen comprised PBMCs, sampled from a glioma patient whose treatment included an IDH1 peptide vaccine. The receptors come from a woman under 30 with glioma. Some clones in this sample may be carry-over from other donors' samples.

The chain uses TRBV7-2 and TRBJ1-2; 8 bases fit TRBD1. The V and J ends lost 5 bases and 4 bases, in that order; junction bases with no gene match: 3. This CDR3 contains 13 residues. The germline V gene encodes CDR1 SGHTA and CDR2 FQGNSA. CDR3 in amino acids: CASSLDRAYGYTF. The CDR3 DNA sequence: TGTGCCAGCAGCCTGGACAGGGCCTATGGCTACACCTTC.

The rearrangement joins TRBV4-1 to TRBJ1-4, with D perhaps TRBD1 (5 bases). V was shortened by 1 base and J by 7 bases, with 19 bases between the two germline ends. The CDR3 loop spans 17 amino acids. Germline assignment: CDR1 MGHRA and CDR2 YSYEKL. DNA of the CDR3: TGCGCCAGCAGCCAAGGTGGGGCCCGGGACGGTAGTGAAAAACTGTTTTTT. This codes for CASSQGGARDGSEKLFF.

V usage is TRBV4-1 and J usage is TRBJ2-2; D gene uncertain. V was pared by 4 bases and J by 3 bases, with 9 bases between. The CDR3 has 14 residues. Germline-derived CDR1 and CDR2 are MGHRA and YSYEKL. CDR3 DNA sequence: TGCGCCAGCAGCCCAGAGTTTTACACCGGGGAGCTGTTTTTT. Protein: CASSPEFYTGELFF.

The chain is built from TRBV5-6 and TRBJ1-2; tentative D call: TRBD1 (6 bases). The V end lost 0 bases, the J end lost 8 bases, and 17 bases lay between the germline ends. CDR3 length equals 15 residues. The germline gives CDR1 SGHDT, CDR2 YYEEEE. The CDR3 is CASSLAHGGPTGYTF. CDR3 nucleotide sequence: TGTGCCAGCAGCTTGGCCCATGGGGGGCCGACCGGCTACACCTTC.

V usage is TRBV29-1 and J usage is TRBJ2-1, with D perhaps TRBD1 (5 bases). The V and J ends lost 4 bases and 5 bases respectively, with 21 bases between them. CDR3 length: 16 residues. The germline gives CDR1 SQVTM, CDR2 ANQGSEA. The chain's CDR3 is CSVVGYQGWSDNEQFF. CDR3 DNA: TGCAGCGTTGTTGGTTACCAGGGTTGGAGCGACAATGAGCAGTTCTTC.

The genes are TRBV14 and TRBJ1-2, with D maybe TRBD1 (6 bases). The germline V gene encodes CDR1 SGHDN and CDR2 FVKESK. This CDR3 comprises 14 residues. Deletions cut 4 bases from V and 4 bases from J, with 13 bases between. In nucleotides, the CDR3 is TGTGCCAGCAGCCCAACAGGGAGGGGCTATGGCTACACCTTC. Translated, it gives CASSPTGRGYGYTF.

This sequence joins TRBV7-9 and TRBJ1-4, with 9 bases aligning to TRBD1. The germline V gene encodes CDR1 SEHNR and CDR2 FQNEAQ (reference sequence). Trimming at V came to 5 bases and at J to 5 bases, leaving 9 bases not matched to a gene. The CDR3 is 16 residues long. CDR3 sequence (DNA): TGTGCCAGCAGCCAATGGACAGGGGTACCCAATGAAAAACTGTTTTTT. As protein: CASSQWTGVPNEKLFF.

V gene TRBV18 combines with J gene TRBJ2-2, with D unclear. Germline CDR1 is KGHSH and CDR2 is LQKENI. The CDR3 loop spans 14 amino acids. The V end was cut by 6 bases, the J end by 5 bases, with 13 bases between. CDR3 protein: CASSPETQTGELFF. In nucleotides, the CDR3 is TGTGCCAGCTCGCCAGAGACGCAGACCGGGGAGCTGTTTTTT.

The chain has TRBV4-1 and TRBJ2-2; 8 bases agree with TRBD2. The CDR3 covers 16 residues. V lost 2 bases and J lost 2; bases outside the gene matches: 4. Germline V gives CDR1 MGHRA, CDR2 YSYEKL. CDR3 DNA sequence: TGCGCCAGCAGCCAATTCAGCGGGGGAAACACCGGGGAGCTGTTTTTT. Its translation: CASSQFSGGNTGELFF.

This chain links TRBV5-1 with TRBJ1-4; D is perhaps TRBD1 (5 bases). Looked up from germline, CDR1 is SGHRS and CDR2 is YFSETQ. The V end was cut by 4 bases, the J end by 3 bases, with 13 bases between. This CDR3 has 15 amino acids. This CDR3 is CASSNEGLANEKLFF. The DNA for the CDR3 is TGCGCCAGCAGCAATGAGGGGTTAGCTAATGAAAAACTGTTTTTT.

The rearrangement joins TRBV5-1 to TRBJ2-5, with D possibly being TRBD1 (5 bases). CDR3 length equals 14 residues. Deletions cut 0 bases from V and 2 bases from J, with 8 bases between. Germline V CDR1 and CDR2: SGHRS, YFSETQ. The CDR3 DNA sequence: TGCGCCAGCAGCTTGGGGGGCGGTCAAGAGACCCAGTACTTC. This gives the protein CASSLGGGQETQYF. Variable domain in full (rest from reference TRBV5-1 and TRBJ2-5): KAGVTQTPRYLIKTRGQQVTLSCSPISGHRSVSWYQQTPGQGLQFLFEYFSETQRNKGNFPGRFSGRQFSNSRSEMNVSTLELGDSALYLCASSLGGGQETQYFGPGTRLLVL.

This chain joins TRBV19 and TRBJ1-2; D gene uncertain. This CDR3 is built from 16 residues. The germline V and J ends were trimmed by 6 bases and 4 bases, with 21 bases remaining between them. CDR1 is LNHDA, CDR2 SQIVND, per germline (reference sequence). The CDR3 spells CASSPFFKQNSYGYTF. The CDR3 DNA follows: TGTGCCAGTAGCCCATTTTTTAAACAGAACAGCTATGGCTACACCTTC.

V is TRBV25-1 and J is TRBJ2-7; 13 bases are shared with TRBD2. V trimming: 5 bases; J trimming: 6 bases; junction bases outside the gene matches: 10. The CDR3 is 16 residues long. Germline-derived CDR1 and CDR2 are MGHDK and SYGVNS. The CDR3 DNA follows: TGTGCCAGCAGTCCTTACGGACTAGCGGGAGCTGGCGAGCAGTACTTC. Protein: CASSPYGLAGAGEQYF.

This chain joins TRBV9 and TRBJ1-3, with D unclear. Per the germline V gene, CDR1 is SGDLS and CDR2 is YYNGEE. This CDR3 comprises 15 residues. Trimming left V 1 base short and J 0 bases short, with 8 bases between. CDR3 amino acids: CASSVKGNSGNTIYF. The CDR3 DNA follows: TGTGCCAGCAGCGTAAAGGGCAACTCTGGAAACACCATATATTTT.

The gene calls are TRBV12-5 and TRBJ2-7, with 9 nucleotides matching TRBD1. The CDR3 is made up of 14 amino acids. CDR1 is LGHNT and CDR2 is FRNRAP in the germline V gene. V lost 3 bases and J lost 4; bases outside the gene matches: 4. The CDR3 region is CASGLGQGRYEQYF. The CDR3 DNA sequence: TGTGCTAGTGGTTTAGGACAGGGGAGGTACGAGCAGTACTTC. The full variable domain, in which reference TRBV12-5 and TRBJ2-7 provide the parts outside the CDR3, is DARVTQTPRHKVTEMGQEVTMRCQPILGHNTVFWYRQTMMQGLELLAYFRNRAPLDDSGMPKDRFSAEMPDATLATLKIQPSEPRDSAVYFCASGLGQGRYEQYFGPGTRLTVT.